This T cell receptor (beta chain) was captured in a study of cytomegalovirus exposure and HLA in healthy donors. Study at large: A subsequent analysis reported that the 120 or so validation repertoires were produced on the same platform that had also been used for the roughly 700 first-cohort repertoires. Notes on the study in general: Cytomegalovirus association was listed for 150 or so TCR beta chains.

The CDR3 sequence is 13 residues long. V was clipped by 5 bases and J by 7 bases, with 12 bases between them. Germline V gives CDR1 SGHTA, CDR2 FQGTGA. Sequencing was performed with immunoSEQ multiplex PCR; in TCRdb, only in-frame clones are kept and a portion is missing. The table has hundreds of thousands of clones, 90% seen once. On this clone: Its matching antigen is unknown.

Input material: PBMCs. The chain employs TRBV7-3 and TRBJ2-1; D is uncertain. This clonotype was sampled from a woman younger than 45 in good health and CMV-seronegative. CDR3 nucleotide sequence: TGTGCCAGCAGCCCCTTGGGAAATAATGAGCAGTTCTTC. Amino acid sequence: CASSPLGNNEQFF. The full variable domain, rest sourced from reference TRBV7-3 and TRBJ2-1, is GAGVSQTPSNKVTEKGKYVELRCDPISGHTALYWYRQSLGQGPEFLIYFQGTGAADDSGLPNDRFFAVRPEGSVSTLKIQRTERGDSAVYLCASSPLGNNEQFFGPGTRLTVL.